This T cell receptor beta chain comes out of a study of T cell responses to AZD1222 COVID-19 vaccine. Overall study results and limits: Targets within unmutated variant regions were reportedly found for nearly half of spike-specific TCRs.

As to this clone: Its specificity is not known.

Germline loops: CDR1 SEHNR, CDR2 FQNEAQ (reference sequence). With 3 bases removed from V and 3 bases from J, the gap between germline ends came to 3 bases. The CDR3 is 11 residues long. Produced via immunoSEQ multiplex PCR; TCRdb's table is partial and in-frame only. Of 68,000 or so clones listed, 88% are singletons. The sample consisted of peripheral blood, taken on day 0 of AZD1222 vaccination. The chain couples TRBV7-9 to TRBJ2-7; D is uncertain. This receptor was taken from an adult in good health. The CDR3 DNA follows: TGTGCCAGCAGCTTTTTCTACGAGCAGTACTTC. Amino acid sequence: CASSFFYEQYF.